Listed below are T cell receptor delta chains from one sample, sequenced in a study of Vδ1+ human thymocytes. TCRdb re-called the multiplex PCR reads using CATT. The sample has tens of thousands of delta-chain clones, approximately 15% seen once; the top ten hold 0.5%. The sample comprised Vdelta1+ gamma-delta thymocytes from the thymus. These receptors all stem from a boy younger than two who had congenital heart surgery. Each CDR3 is given without its conserved first and last residue. Where a row states a size, it is once, few, many or the class of an expanded clone; other rows omit it.

j_call: TRDJ1; clone_size: NA; v_call: TRDV1; cdr3_aa: ALGEPPPSYVPDWGIQYTDKLI
j_call: TRDJ1; clone_size: few; v_call: TRDV1; cdr3_aa: ALGPPLVTGGYVKLI
j_call: TRDJ1; clone_size: NA; v_call: TRDV1; cdr3_aa: ALGPLRGGYRSDKLI
j_call: TRDJ1; clone_size: NA; v_call: TRDV1; cdr3_aa: ALGERGGYGELI
j_call: TRDJ1; clone_size: NA; v_call: TRDV1; cdr3_aa: ALGERLPPRGGLLTDKLI
j_call: TRDJ1; clone_size: few; v_call: TRDV1; cdr3_aa: ALGERCGRNSDSVLGDPLYTDKLI
j_call: TRDJ1; clone_size: NA; v_call: TRDV1; cdr3_aa: ALGVRIPVYWGTKEDKLI
j_call: TRDJ1; clone_size: NA; v_call: TRDV1; cdr3_aa: ALGPSASYVVYWGIRGSRANYTDKLI
j_call: TRDJ1; clone_size: NA; v_call: TRDV3; cdr3_aa: AFPTLSRTYTDKLI
j_call: TRDJ1; clone_size: NA; v_call: TRDV1; cdr3_aa: ALGVHGLRAGGWSTDKLI
j_call: TRDJ1; clone_size: NA; v_call: TRDV1; cdr3_aa: ALGVWPPDKLI
j_call: TRDJ1; clone_size: few; v_call: TRDV2; cdr3_aa: ACGPSYWGILRTDKLI
j_call: TRDJ1; clone_size: few; v_call: TRDV1; cdr3_aa: ALGARLSTGGMNTDKLI
j_call: TRDJ1; clone_size: few; v_call: TRDV1; cdr3_aa: ALGELFRGRTDKLI
j_call: TRDJ1; clone_size: once; v_call: TRDV1; cdr3_aa: ALGVLGALVVDKLI
j_call: TRDJ1; clone_size: few; v_call: TRDV1; cdr3_aa: ALGSDWGISDKLI